One T cell receptor (beta chain) is described in this entry. The antigen is not known. TCRdb keeps only in-frame clones here, not all; method: immunoSEQ multiplex PCR. The profile shows 120,000 or so clones, about nine tenths of them singletons. The sample belongs to a study of T cell responses to AZD1222 COVID-19 vaccine. Study-level findings and limits: The donor cohort was predominantly white British with a female majority, and clonal diversity may have been underestimated.

This CDR3 contains 19 residues. In germline, CDR1 is MNHNS, CDR2 SASEGT. Losses at the gene ends were 2 bases for V and 2 bases for J; bases not matched to a gene: 12. Specimen: peripheral blood, collected on day 0 of AZD1222 vaccination. V gene TRBV6-1 combines with J gene TRBJ2-7, with 13 bases fitting TRBD2. The receptor was isolated from an adult in good health. CDR3: CASSEYPPRLAGGTYEQYF. As DNA, the CDR3 is TGTGCCAGCAGTGAATACCCCCCTCGACTAGCGGGGGGAACCTACGAGCAGTACTTC.